This TCR beta chain was captured in a study of identical twins. As for this clonotype: What it recognizes is unknown.

There are 13 residues in the CDR3. V lost 2 bases and J lost 5, with 9 bases in between. Looked up from germline, CDR1 is MNHEY and CDR2 is SMNVEV (reference sequence). In TCRdb, the 5' RACE reads were re-called with MiXCR into one record per CDR3 protein. The data contain 600,000 to 850,000 distinct CDR3 sequences, roughly 18% of them seen just once; the ten biggest clones take up roughly 13%. Study-wide results and limits: Zero-insertion analyses were open to partial confounding by invariant MAIT and iNKT cells. Fewer insertions were carried by abundant cord blood beta clonotypes, but none was seen in memory repertoires. Models underpredicted monozygotic twin sharing of out-of-frame TCR alpha.

The same sample was also studied in work on T cells expressing NK-cell markers. From that paper: Of CD8+ T cells, roughly 1.0-7.5% belonged to dominant NKG2C+ clonotypes in more than five donors.

This chain connects TRBV27 to TRBJ1-1; D unclear. The origin of this receptor is a woman aged 18-35 years in good health. The sequenced sample consisted of PBMCs. CDR3 protein: CASSLNHLTEAFF. The CDR3 region has the DNA TGTGCCAGCAGTTTAAATCACCTTACTGAAGCTTTCTTT.